Listed below are T cell receptor beta chains from one sample, sequenced in a study of tumor and adjacent non-tumor tissue in lung cancer. TCRdb reprocessed the multiplex PCR reads via MiXCR and lists one record per CDR3 protein. The table records approximately 90,000 distinct CDR3 sequences, less than 80% of them present only once. The sequenced sample consisted of lung tumor tissue. The receptors were gathered from a man aged 55 to 70 with non-small cell lung cancer. The CDR3 runs from the conserved cysteine through the conserved F or W. Fields, in order: clone size, D gene, V gene, J gene, CDR3 protein, CDR3 DNA. D genes are given only for firm matches. The size of a clone is reported for some rows only, either as once, few or many, or as a class for expanded clones.

size: .; D: .; V: TRBV20-1; J: TRBJ1-5; CDR3: CSARSRTLNQPQNF; DNA: TGCAGTGCTAGAAGCCGCACACTCAATCAGCCCCAGAATTTT
size: .; D: .; V: TRBV4-2; J: TRBJ2-4; CDR3: CASSQVQARGSLAKNIQYF; DNA: TGTGCCAGCAGCCAAGTGCAGGCCAGAGGATCGTTAGCCAAAAACATTCAGTACTTC
size: .; D: .; V: TRBV29-1; J: TRBJ2-7; CDR3: CSVENSYEQYF; DNA: TGCAGCGTTGAGAACAGCTACGAGCAGTACTTC
size: .; D: .; V: TRBV11-3; J: TRBJ2-1; CDR3: CGSNLDFGYGEQFF; DNA: TGTGGCAGCAACTTAGATTTTGGGTACGGTGAGCAGTTCTTC
size: .; D: TRBD1; V: TRBV11-2; J: TRBJ2-7; CDR3: CASSLRDRDIYEQYF; DNA: TGTGCCAGCAGCCTCCGGGACAGGGATATCTACGAGCAGTACTTC
size: .; D: TRBD1; V: TRBV4-1; J: TRBJ1-2; CDR3: CASSQDTGQVYGGYTF; DNA: TGCGCCAGCAGCCAAGATACAGGACAGGTGTACGGAGGCTACACCTTC
size: many; D: .; V: TRBV28; J: TRBJ1-5; CDR3: CASSPIWGGQPQHF; DNA: TGTGCCAGCAGTCCGATATGGGGCGGTCAGCCCCAGCATTTT
size: .; D: TRBD1; V: TRBV6-5; J: TRBJ1-3; CDR3: CASSSGAGGRSTIYF; DNA: TGTGCCAGCAGTTCCGGGGCAGGGGGCCGAAGCACCATATATTTT
size: .; D: TRBD2; V: TRBV6-5; J: TRBJ2-7; CDR3: CANSYSSGRAYGQYF; DNA: TGTGCCAACAGTTACTCGAGCGGGAGGGCCTACGGGCAGTACTTC
size: .; D: TRBD1; V: TRBV10-3; J: TRBJ2-5; CDR3: CAISAMTGGTHYF; DNA: TGTGCCATCAGTGCGATGACAGGGGGTACCCACTACTTC
size: many; D: .; V: TRBV6-2/TRBV6-3; J: TRBJ2-7; CDR3: CASSYAGTLNYEQYF; DNA: TGTGCCAGCAGTTACGCCGGGACATTAAACTACGAGCAGTACTTC
size: once; D: .; V: TRBV5-4; J: TRBJ2-1; CDR3: CTSSTDRGGQFF; DNA: TGTACCAGCAGCACCGATAGGGGTGGGCAGTTCTTC
size: .; D: .; V: TRBV11-1; J: TRBJ1-2; CDR3: CASSYRLIGDGYGYTF; DNA: TGTGCCAGCAGTTATAGACTGATAGGGGACGGCTATGGTTACACCTTC
size: many; D: .; V: TRBV5-4; J: TRBJ1-2; CDR3: CASSFNVGRNYGYTF; DNA: TGTGCCAGCAGCTTTAACGTGGGGCGCAACTATGGCTACACCTTC
size: few; D: .; V: TRBV7-9; J: TRBJ1-6; CDR3: CASGHQAPGSPLHF; DNA: TGTGCCAGCGGACACCAAGCTCCAGGCTCACCCCTCCACTTT
size: many; D: .; V: TRBV29-1; J: TRBJ1-2; CDR3: CSVGAETGSLYGYTF; DNA: TGCAGCGTTGGCGCCGAGACAGGTTCCCTCTATGGCTACACCTTC
size: .; D: .; V: TRBV29-1; J: TRBJ2-1; CDR3: CSVEGRHSSYNKQFF; DNA: TGCAGCGTTGAAGGTAGACACAGCTCCTACAATAAGCAATTCTTC
size: .; D: .; V: TRBV10-3; J: TRBJ2-1; CDR3: CAISEGRAGPLNVQFF; DNA: TGTGCCATCAGTGAAGGTAGGGCGGGCCCCCTCAATGTGCAGTTCTTC
size: .; D: .; V: TRBV20-1; J: TRBJ1-5; CDR3: CSSRGRQPDQPQHF; DNA: TGCAGTAGTAGAGGCCGGCAGCCCGATCAGCCCCAGCATTTT
size: few; D: TRBD1; V: TRBV7-9; J: TRBJ2-2; CDR3: CASSHPGTGDTGELFF; DNA: TGTGCCAGCAGCCACCCCGGGACAGGGGACACCGGGGAGCTGTTTTTT
size: .; D: .; V: TRBV15; J: TRBJ2-7; CDR3: CATSSIAGEEQYF; DNA: TGTGCCACCAGCAGCATCGCAGGGGAGGAGCAGTACTTC